This T cell receptor (beta chain) was sequenced in a study of T cells in Graves' hyperthyroidism and ophthalmopathy. This clonotype was detected only a few times. Researchers amplified the TCR beta CDR3 regions from RNA transcripts. Using the HTBI primer set, a first-round RT-PCR was run on the TCR CDR3. TCRdb processed the multiplex PCR reads anew with MiXCR; each CDR3 protein has one entry. The sample has 600,000 to 900,000 distinct CDR3 sequences, roughly 15% seen once. The germline CDR1 and CDR2 sequences are MNHEY and SMNVEV (reference sequence). This CDR3 has 14 residues. Trimming stripped 5 bases from V and 7 bases from J, with 14 bases between.

Sequencing input: blood. This receptor was obtained from a man between 18 and 35 years old with Graves' hyperthyroidism. The J gene is TRBJ2-2, the V gene TRBV27, with D possibly TRBD2 on 6 matching bases. The CDR3 coding sequence is TGTGCCAGCAGTGGGGGGTATGGTGTCGGGGAGCTGTTTTTT. Protein sequence: CASSGGYGVGELFF.